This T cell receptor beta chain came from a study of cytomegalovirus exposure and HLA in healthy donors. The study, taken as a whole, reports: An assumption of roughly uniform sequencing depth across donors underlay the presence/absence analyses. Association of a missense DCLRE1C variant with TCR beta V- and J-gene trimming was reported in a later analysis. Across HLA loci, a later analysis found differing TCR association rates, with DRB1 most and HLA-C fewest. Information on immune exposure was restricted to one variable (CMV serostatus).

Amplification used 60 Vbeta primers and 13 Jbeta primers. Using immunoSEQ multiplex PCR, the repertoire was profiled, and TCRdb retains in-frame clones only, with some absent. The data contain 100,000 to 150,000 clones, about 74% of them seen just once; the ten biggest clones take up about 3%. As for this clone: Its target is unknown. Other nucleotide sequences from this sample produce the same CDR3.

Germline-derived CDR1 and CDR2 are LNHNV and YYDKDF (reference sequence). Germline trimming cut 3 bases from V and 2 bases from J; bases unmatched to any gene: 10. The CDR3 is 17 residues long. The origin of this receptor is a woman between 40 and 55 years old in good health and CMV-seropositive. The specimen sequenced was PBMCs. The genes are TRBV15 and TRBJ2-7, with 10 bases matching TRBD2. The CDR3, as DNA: TGTGCCACCAGCAGGCCTACTCTAGCGGGAGCCCCCTACGAGCAGTACTTC. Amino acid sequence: CATSRPTLAGAPYEQYF.